One and the same sample provided the 5 T cell receptor beta chains below, sequenced in a study of T cells in tuberculosis. This sample's time point: new active TB diagnosis, blood taken before or within 7 days of starting treatment. The repertoire was sequenced with immunoSEQ multiplex PCR; TCRdb's copy has only in-frame clones and lacks some. The profile shows about 22,000 clones, roughly 84% of them singletons. The material was PBMCs, obtained at tuberculosis diagnosis. These receptors were collected from an adult with tuberculosis.

V is TRBV2 and J is TRBJ1-1, with D possibly matching TRBD1 (6 bases). CDR1 SNHLY and CDR2 FYNNEI come from the germline V gene. V lost 4 bases and J 1 base, leaving 16 bases between the germline ends. This CDR3 is built from 16 residues. CDR3 region: CASSGPQGSRNTEAFF. In DNA form, the CDR3 reads TGTGCCAGCAGTGGGCCACAGGGATCGAGGAACACTGAAGCTTTCTTT. Together with reference TRBV2 and TRBJ1-1, the CDR3 gives the full variable domain: EPEVTQTPSHQVTQMGQEVILRCVPISNHLYFYWYRQILGQKVEFLVSFYNNEISEKSEIFDDQFSVERPDGSNFTLKIRSTKLEDSAMYFCASSGPQGSRNTEAFFGQGTRLTVV.

Details on this clone: This sample also contains other DNA sequences that code for the same CDR3. The chain has TRBV20-1 and TRBJ1-2; D gene unclear. In germline, CDR1 is DFQATT, CDR2 SNEGSKA (reference sequence). The length of the CDR3 is 11 residues. V gave up 3 bases and J gave up 1 base, with 3 bases separating them. The CDR3 DNA reads as TGCAGTGCTAGCCTTAACTATGGCTACACCTTC. Protein product: CSASLNYGYTF.

This clone was found a few times. The V gene is TRBV12-2, the J gene TRBJ2-1; the D call of TRBD2 is as the table states it, not checked on the DNA. TRBV12-2 is noted as a pseudogene. The CDR3 spans 16 residues. CDR3: CASRLIPGLGLNEQFF. For the CDR3, the DNA is TGTGCAAGTCGCTTAATACCGGGACTAGGTTTGAATGAGCAGTTCTTC.

This clone was seen a handful of times. The chain employs TRBV18 and TRBJ2-7; TRBD2 matches 9 bases. This CDR3 is 16 amino acids long. The V segment lost 3 bases and the J segment 3 bases; nucleotides outside the gene matches: 9. Germline V CDR1 and CDR2: KGHSH, LQKENI. The CDR3 bases are TGTGCCAGCTCACCGTATCGCCAGCGGGAGGACTACGAGCAGTACTTC. As protein: CASSPYRQREDYEQYF. Full variable domain (missing parts from reference TRBV18 and TRBJ2-7): NAGVMQNPRHLVRRRGQEARLRCSPMKGHSHVYWYRQLPEEGLKFMVYLQKENIIDESGMPKERFSAEFPKEGPSILRIQQVVRGDSAAYFCASSPYRQREDYEQYFGPGTRLTVT.

V is TRBV2 and J is TRBJ1-5, with 11 bases aligning to TRBD1. This CDR3 is built from 17 residues. The V gene end was trimmed by 8 bases and the J gene end by 2 bases; junction bases not matched to a gene: 11. Germline CDR1 is SNHLY and CDR2 is FYNNEI. CDR3 protein: CASGAPGQGVRNQPQHF. In DNA form, the CDR3 reads TGTGCCAGCGGGGCACCGGGACAGGGGGTCCGCAATCAGCCCCAGCATTTT. The full variable domain, rest sourced from reference TRBV2 and TRBJ1-5, is EPEVTQTPSHQVTQMGQEVILRCVPISNHLYFYWYRQILGQKVEFLVSFYNNEISEKSEIFDDQFSVERPDGSNFTLKIRSTKLEDSAMYFCASGAPGQGVRNQPQHFGDGTRLSIL.